The rows below give T cell receptor beta chains drawn from one sample of a study of T cells and Merkel cell carcinoma outcomes. Method: immunoSEQ multiplex PCR; TCRdb's copy keeps in-frame clones and lacks some. Among approximately 600 clones listed, approximately 86% were seen once. The sample was tumor tissue from Merkel cell carcinoma. These receptors all stem from a human donor with Merkel cell carcinoma. Both conserved end residues are part of each CDR3. The order of the fields is CDR3 DNA, CDR3 protein, clone size, J gene, V gene, D gene. A D gene is named only where the DNA matches it firmly. Size values are once, few and many counts, or a class for expanded clones, and some rows have none.

TGTGCCAGTAGGGACAGCGGGAGGGGATACAATGAGCAGTTCTTC CASRDSGRGYNEQFF NA TRBJ2-1 TRBV2 TRBD2
TGTGCCAGCAGTTTATCGGGTAGAGAGGAGACCCAGTACTTC CASSLSGREETQYF NA TRBJ2-5 TRBV27 NA
TGTGCCAGCAGCTTAGTTGGCGACTCAAGACAGTATGGCTACACCTTC CASSLVGDSRQYGYTF NA TRBJ1-2 TRBV7-2 NA
TGCGCCAGCGGGATCCACTACAACAGGGGTCAGGGGGAGCTGTTTTTT CASGIHYNRGQGELFF NA TRBJ2-2 TRBV5-1 TRBD1
TGTGCCAGCTCACCGGGACAGGGGTCCACTGAAGCTTTCTTT CASSPGQGSTEAFF NA TRBJ1-1 TRBV18 TRBD1
TGTGCCACCAGCAGAGTGGCCCACCGGTCAGATATGCAGTATTTT CATSRVAHRSDMQYF NA TRBJ2-3 TRBV15 NA
TGTGCCAGCAGCCACGGGGGGGCCTACAATGAGCAGTTCTTC CASSHGGAYNEQFF once TRBJ2-1 TRBV6-5 TRBD2
TGTGCCAACAGTCCGCCTTTAAGGGGGATTTCCTACGAGCAGTACTTC CANSPPLRGISYEQYF NA TRBJ2-7 TRBV28 NA
TGCGCCAGCAGCTTGGCCGACAATGAGCAGTTCTTC CASSLADNEQFF NA TRBJ2-1 TRBV5-1 NA
TGTGCCAGCAGTGGACTAGCGGGGGAGCAGTTCTTC CASSGLAGEQFF NA TRBJ2-1 TRBV6-6 TRBD2
TGTGCCAGCTCACCAATGCAAGGAGGGGCAGCCAAAAACATTCAGTACTTC CASSPMQGGAAKNIQYF once TRBJ2-4 TRBV18 NA
TGTGCCAGCAGACCCGGGACTAGAAATTCACCCCTCCACTTT CASRPGTRNSPLHF NA TRBJ1-6 TRBV6-5 NA
TGTGCCAGCAGTTTTCAGGCAGGAAATCAGCCCCAGCATTTT CASSFQAGNQPQHF NA TRBJ1-5 TRBV27 NA
TGTGCCAGCAGCCCGGGGACAGGGGAACCCTACGAGCAGTACTTC CASSPGTGEPYEQYF NA TRBJ2-7 TRBV11-1 TRBD1
TGTGCCAGCAGCTTAGATTCCGGGGACAGAGACTACGAGCAGTACTTC CASSLDSGDRDYEQYF NA TRBJ2-7 TRBV11-2 TRBD1
TGTGCCAGTAGTAGAAGACAGGGAGCACGGCGCACTGAAGCTTTCTTT CASSRRQGARRTEAFF NA TRBJ1-1 TRBV19 TRBD1
TGTGCCAGCAGCTTAGCGGCGGAGACCCAGTACTTC CASSLAAETQYF NA TRBJ2-5 TRBV11-2 NA
TGTGCCAGCAGCTCCCCCCGGGCGGGTGCGATTTATGGCTACACCTTC CASSSPRAGAIYGYTF large TRBJ1-2 TRBV7-9 NA
TGTGCCAGCAGTCCGCTCGGGCGGACTAGCACAGATACGCAGTATTTT CASSPLGRTSTDTQYF NA TRBJ2-3 TRBV28 NA
TGTGCCAGCAGCCAAGACGCGGGGACCGGCGGTGGGCCCCAGCATTTT CASSQDAGTGGGPQHF NA TRBJ1-5 TRBV4-2 NA
TGTGCCAGTAGTATTGGTGCAGGGCCTCGCGAGCAGTACTTC CASSIGAGPREQYF NA TRBJ2-7 TRBV19 NA
TGTGCCAGTCGGGGGACAGGGTTGGGCACTGAAGCTTTCTTT CASRGTGLGTEAFF NA TRBJ1-1 TRBV27 TRBD1